Sequencing of this T cell receptor beta chain was carried out in a study of a mutant IDH1 vaccine in newly diagnosed glioma. Turning to the study itself: Patients got radiotherapy, temozolomide, or both beforehand, and most got both. Findings of the study overall: Among patients, around 93% showed immune responses induced by the vaccine.

Time point meaning: week 5, during vaccination. A single vaccine dose contained 300 ug of mutant IDH1 20-mer peptide, and topical imiquimod was used with it. Newly diagnosed WHO grade 3 or 4 IDH1-mutant, ATRX-lost astrocytomas were identified in the donors. Sequenced by immunoSEQ multiplex PCR; TCRdb stores in-frame clones only, minus some. The sample contains over 45,000 clones, around 84% of which appear only once. About this clone itself: What it binds is unknown.

The sequence derives from a woman aged 45-59 years with glioma. Specimen: PBMCs, collected from a glioma patient whose treatment included an IDH1 peptide vaccine.

DNA of the CDR3: TGTGCCAGCAGTCTAGCGGGGGGACGGGAGACCCAGTACTTC. It encodes CASSLAGGRETQYF. J is TRBJ2-5 and V is TRBV7-9; 11 bases are shared with TRBD2. The CDR3 contains 14 residues. The V gene end was trimmed by 6 bases and the J gene end by 5 bases; junction bases not matched to a gene: 5. In germline, CDR1 is SEHNR, CDR2 FQNEAQ (reference sequence).